What follows is one T cell receptor beta chain and its context. Its antigen is not identified. The record originates from a study of identical twins. The study, taken as a whole, reports: Possibly, invariant MAIT and iNKT cells partly confounded zero-insertion analyses. Abundant cord blood beta clonotypes carried fewer insertions; memory repertoires showed none.

This CDR3 is built from 16 residues. Trimming pared 1 base from V and 7 bases from J, leaving 18 bases between. Germline V CDR1 and CDR2: SGDLS, YYNGEE. Addition of a universal primer site occurred through template switching, and cDNA carried unique molecular identifiers. Using its own MiXCR run on the 5' RACE reads, TCRdb lists one record per CDR3 protein. Among 1,800,000 or so distinct CDR3 sequences, less than 35% were seen once, and the ten largest hold more than 0.25%. The genes are TRBV9 and TRBJ2-1, with D possibly being TRBD1 (7 bases). The receptor was isolated from a newborn girl in good health. Source material: cord blood. The chain's CDR3 is CASSVTGAGQLNEQFF. CDR3 nucleotides: TGTGCCAGCAGCGTAACGGGTGCGGGACAGCTAAATGAGCAGTTCTTC.